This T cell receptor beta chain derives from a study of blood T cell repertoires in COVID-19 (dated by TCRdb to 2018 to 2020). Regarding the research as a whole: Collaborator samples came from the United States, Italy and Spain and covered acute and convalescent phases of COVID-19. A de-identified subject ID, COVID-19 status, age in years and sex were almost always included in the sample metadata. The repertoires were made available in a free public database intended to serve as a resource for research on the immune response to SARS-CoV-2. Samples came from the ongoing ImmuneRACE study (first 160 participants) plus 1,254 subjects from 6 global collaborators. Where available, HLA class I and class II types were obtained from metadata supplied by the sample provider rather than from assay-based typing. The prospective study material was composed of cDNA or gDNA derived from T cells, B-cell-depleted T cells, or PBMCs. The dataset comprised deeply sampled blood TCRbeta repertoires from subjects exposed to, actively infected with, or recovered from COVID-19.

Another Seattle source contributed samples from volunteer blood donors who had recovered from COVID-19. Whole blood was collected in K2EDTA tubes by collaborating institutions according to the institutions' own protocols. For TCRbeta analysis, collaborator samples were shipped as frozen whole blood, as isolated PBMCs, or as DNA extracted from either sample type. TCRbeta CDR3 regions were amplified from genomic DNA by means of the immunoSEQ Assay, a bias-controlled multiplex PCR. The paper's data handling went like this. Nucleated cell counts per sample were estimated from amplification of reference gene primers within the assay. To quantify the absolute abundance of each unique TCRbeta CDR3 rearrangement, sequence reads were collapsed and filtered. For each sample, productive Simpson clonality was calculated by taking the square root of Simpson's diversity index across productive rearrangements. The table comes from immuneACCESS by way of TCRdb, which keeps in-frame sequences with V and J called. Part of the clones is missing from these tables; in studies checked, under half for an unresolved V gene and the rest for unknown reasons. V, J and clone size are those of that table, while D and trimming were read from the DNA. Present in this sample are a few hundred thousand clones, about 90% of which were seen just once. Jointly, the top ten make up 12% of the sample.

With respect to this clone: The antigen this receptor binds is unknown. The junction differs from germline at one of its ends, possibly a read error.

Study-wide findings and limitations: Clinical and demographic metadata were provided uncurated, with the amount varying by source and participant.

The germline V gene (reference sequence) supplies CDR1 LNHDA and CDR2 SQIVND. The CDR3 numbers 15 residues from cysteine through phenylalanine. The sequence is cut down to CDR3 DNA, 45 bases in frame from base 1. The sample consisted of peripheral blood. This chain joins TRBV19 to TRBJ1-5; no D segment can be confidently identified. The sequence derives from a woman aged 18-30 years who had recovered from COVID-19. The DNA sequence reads TGTGTCAGTAGTATAAACGGACTGGTCAATCAGCCCCAGCATTTT. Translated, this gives CVSSINGLVNQPQHF.